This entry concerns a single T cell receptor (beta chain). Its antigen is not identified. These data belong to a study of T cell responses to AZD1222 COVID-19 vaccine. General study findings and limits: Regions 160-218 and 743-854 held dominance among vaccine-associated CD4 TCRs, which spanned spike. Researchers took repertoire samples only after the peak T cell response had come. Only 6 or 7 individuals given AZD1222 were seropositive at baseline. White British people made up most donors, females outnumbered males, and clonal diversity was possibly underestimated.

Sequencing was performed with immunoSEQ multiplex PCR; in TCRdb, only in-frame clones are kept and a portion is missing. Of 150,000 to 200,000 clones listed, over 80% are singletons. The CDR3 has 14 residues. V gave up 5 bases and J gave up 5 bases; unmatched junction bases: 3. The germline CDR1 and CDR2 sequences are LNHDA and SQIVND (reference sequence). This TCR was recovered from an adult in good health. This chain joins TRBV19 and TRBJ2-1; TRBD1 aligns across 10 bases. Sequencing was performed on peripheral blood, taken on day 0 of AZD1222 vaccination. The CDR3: CASSPGTGDNEQFF. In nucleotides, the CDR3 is TGTGCCAGTAGTCCCGGGACAGGGGACAATGAGCAGTTCTTC.